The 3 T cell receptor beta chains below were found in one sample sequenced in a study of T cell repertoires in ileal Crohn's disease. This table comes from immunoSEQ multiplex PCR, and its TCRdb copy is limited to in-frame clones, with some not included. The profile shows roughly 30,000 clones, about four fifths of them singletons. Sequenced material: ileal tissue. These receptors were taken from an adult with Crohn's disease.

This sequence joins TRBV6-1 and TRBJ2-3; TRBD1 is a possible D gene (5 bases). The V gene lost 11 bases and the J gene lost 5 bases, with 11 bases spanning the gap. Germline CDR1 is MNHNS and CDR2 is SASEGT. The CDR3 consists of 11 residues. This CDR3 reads CAVGRGDTQYF. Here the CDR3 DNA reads TGTGCCGTAGGTAGGGGAGATACGCAGTATTTT.

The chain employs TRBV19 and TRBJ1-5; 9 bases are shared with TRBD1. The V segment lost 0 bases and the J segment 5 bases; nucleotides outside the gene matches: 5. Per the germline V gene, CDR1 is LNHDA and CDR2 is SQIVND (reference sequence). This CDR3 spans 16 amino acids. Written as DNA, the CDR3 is TGTGCCAGTAGTATAGATCGGGGGACAGGGTATCAGCCCCAGCATTTT. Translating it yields CASSIDRGTGYQPQHF.

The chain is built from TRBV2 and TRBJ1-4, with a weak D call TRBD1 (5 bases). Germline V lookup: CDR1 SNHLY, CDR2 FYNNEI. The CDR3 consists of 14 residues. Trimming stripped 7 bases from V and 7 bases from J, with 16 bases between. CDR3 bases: TGTGCCAGCACCCCAGGGTCCCCGAGTGAAAAACTGTTTTTT. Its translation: CASTPGSPSEKLFF.